This TCR beta chain was observed in a study of a mutant IDH1 vaccine in newly diagnosed glioma. Time point: baseline, week 1 (first vaccination visit). Indicated treatment: pre-vaccination baseline after standard-of-care therapy. The method was immunoSEQ multiplex PCR; TCRdb's version includes in-frame clones alone and lacks a portion of them. The sample lists 20,000 to 25,000 clones; just over 90% were seen once. Germline V lookup: CDR1 MNHEY, CDR2 SMNVEV (reference sequence). V lost 6 bases to trimming and J lost 4 bases, with 19 bases between them. The CDR3 is 16 residues long. The J gene is TRBJ1-5, the V gene TRBV27, with unresolved D. The TCR originated in a man aged 25-45 years with glioma. The material was PBMCs, obtained from a glioma patient treated with radiotherapy, temozolomide or both. In nucleotides, the CDR3 is TGTGCCAGCAGCCCTACACGGGCCCCTAGGAATCAGCCCCAGCATTTT. Translated, it gives CASSPTRAPRNQPQHF.